Presented here are 19 T cell receptor beta chains from one specimen sequenced in a study of immune evolution from preneoplasia to lung adenocarcinoma. Clones were sequenced by immunoSEQ multiplex PCR, and TCRdb holds only the in-frame ones, with some missing. The sample records roughly 5,000 clones, roughly four fifths being singletons. Sequencing was done on a sample of FFPE normal lung tissue adjacent to the tumor. Every receptor here comes from a person between 45 and 75 years old with lung adenocarcinoma.

J is TRBJ2-7 and V is TRBV2; the D call may be TRBD1 or TRBD2 (5 bases each). V was pared by 6 bases and J by 3 bases, with 12 bases between. CDR3 length: 13 residues. The germline CDR1 and CDR2 sequences are SNHLY and FYNNEI. CDR3 loop: CASRGTWIYEQYF. For the CDR3, the DNA is TGTGCCAGCAGAGGGACCTGGATCTACGAGCAGTACTTC.

The chain links TRBV25-1 to TRBJ1-1, with D uncertain. Germline V lookup: CDR1 MGHDK, CDR2 SYGVNS. The CDR3 consists of 11 residues. V was shortened by 4 bases and J by 6 bases, with 6 bases between the two germline ends. The CDR3 DNA follows: TGTGCCAGCAGTGCGGCTGCTGAAGCTTTCTTT. Amino acids: CASSAAAEAFF. The whole variable domain, filled in from reference TRBV25-1 and TRBJ1-1, reads EADIYQTPRYLVIGTGKKITLECSQTMGHDKMYWYQQDPGMELHLIHYSYGVNSTEKGDLSSESTVSRIRTEHFPLTLESARPSHTSQYLCASSAAAEAFFGQGTRLTVV.

The chain carries TRBV18 and TRBJ1-2, with TRBD1 matching over 7 bases. V gave up 2 bases and J gave up 7 bases; unmatched junction bases: 10. Germline CDR1 KGHSH, CDR2 LQKENI. This CDR3 is built from 15 residues. This chain's CDR3 is CASSPGQERSVGYTF. In DNA, the CDR3 is TGTGCCAGCTCACCAGGACAGGAGAGGTCCGTTGGCTACACCTTC.

The chain recombines TRBV28 with TRBJ1-5; D may be TRBD1 (6 bases). Looked up from germline, CDR1 is MDHEN and CDR2 is SYDVKM. V lost 4 bases to trimming and J lost 11 bases, with 18 bases between them. This CDR3 region has 14 residues. The CDR3 DNA is TGTGCCAGCAGTTCCGGGACACAGGGACGAGCCCAGCATTTT. As protein: CASSSGTQGRAQHF.

The chain has TRBV5-1 and TRBJ2-1, with TRBD2 identical over 8 bases. Trimming took 4 bases from V and 4 from J; bases not matched to a gene: 10. The germline gives CDR1 SGHRS, CDR2 YFSETQ. This CDR3 is 16 amino acids long. CDR3 loop: CASSREVAGTYNEQFF. The CDR3 DNA reads as TGCGCCAGCAGCCGGGAGGTAGCGGGAACGTACAATGAGCAGTTCTTC.

The chain employs TRBV11-2 and TRBJ2-7; no clear D. V lost 1 base to trimming and J lost 3 bases, with 10 bases between them. The length of the CDR3 is 14 residues. Looked up from germline, CDR1 is SGHAT and CDR2 is FQNNGV. The CDR3: CASSLGVGLYEQYF. The CDR3 DNA reads as TGTGCCAGCAGCTTAGGGGTCGGGCTCTACGAGCAGTACTTC.

This clone is labeled large. The chain carries TRBV7-7 and TRBJ2-3; maybe TRBD2 (5 bases). CDR1 SSHAT and CDR2 FNYEAQ come from the germline V gene (reference sequence). Trimming left V 1 base short and J 3 bases short, with 8 bases between. CDR3 size: 14 residues. CDR3 sequence reads: CASSLDPGTDTQYF. CDR3 coding DNA: TGTGCCAGCAGCTTAGATCCGGGAACAGATACGCAGTATTTT.

This clone has just a few counts. The chain joins TRBV5-1 to TRBJ1-2; maybe TRBD1 (6 bases). Deletions cut 6 bases from V and 0 bases from J, with 18 bases between. Germline V gene sequence: CDR1 SGHRS, CDR2 YFSETQ. There are 16 residues in the CDR3. CDR3 nucleotides: TGCGCCAGCAACCGGGACATACTCGTACCTAACTATGGCTACACCTTC. As protein: CASNRDILVPNYGYTF. Together with reference TRBV5-1 and TRBJ1-2, the CDR3 gives the full variable domain: KAGVTQTPRYLIKTRGQQVTLSCSPISGHRSVSWYQQTPGQGLQFLFEYFSETQRNKGNFPGRFSGRQFSNSRSEMNVSTLELGDSALYLCASNRDILVPNYGYTFGSGTRLTVV.

This chain links TRBV30 with TRBJ1-1; D unclear. The length of the CDR3 is 13 residues. Germline CDR1 GTSNPN, CDR2 SVGIG (reference sequence). V lost 0 bases to trimming and J lost 5 bases, with 10 bases between them. This chain's CDR3 is CAWSVLRETEAFF. DNA of the CDR3: TGTGCCTGGAGTGTACTTCGGGAAACTGAAGCTTTCTTT.

This chain joins TRBV10-3 and TRBJ1-5, with D hard to call. The germline V gene encodes CDR1 ENHRY and CDR2 SYGVKD. The CDR3 covers 13 residues. Trimming took off 10 bases at V and 6 bases at J, with 16 bases between the two ends. The CDR3 region is CATQRMLGQPQHF. Written as DNA, the CDR3 is TGTGCCACCCAGCGTATGCTCGGTCAGCCCCAGCATTTT.

The V gene is TRBV2, the J gene TRBJ1-2, with D uncertain. The CDR3 extends over 11 amino acids. Germline lookup yields CDR1 SNHLY and CDR2 FYNNEI. Trimming removed 7 bases at V and 8 bases at J, with 11 bases between. The chain's CDR3 is CASIRSGGYTF. The CDR3 DNA reads TGTGCCAGCATTAGGTCGGGGGGCTACACCTTC.

In DNA form, the CDR3 reads TGTGCCAGCTCACGACAGGGTTCCAGCTCTGGGGCCAACGTCCTGACTTTC. Encoded protein: CASSRQGSSSGANVLTF. V and J are TRBV18 and TRBJ2-6, with 7 positions matching TRBD1. The length of the CDR3 is 17 residues. V trimming: 4 bases; J trimming: 0 bases; junction bases outside the gene matches: 6. CDR1 and CDR2 (germline): KGHSH, LQKENI.

This clone was seen once. V usage is TRBV7-9 and J usage is TRBJ2-7; no clear D gene. V lost 1 base, J lost 5 bases, and 9 bases lay in between. Germline-derived CDR1 and CDR2 are SEHNR and FQNEAQ (reference sequence). CDR3 size: 13 residues. The CDR3, as DNA: TGTGCCAGCAGCTTAGACCAACTCAACGAGCAGTACTTC. The encoded protein is CASSLDQLNEQYF.

This clone was recorded only once. This chain connects TRBV30 to TRBJ2-5; D gene ambiguous. The CDR3 consists of 13 residues. The germline CDR1 and CDR2 sequences are GTSNPN and SVGIG (reference sequence). V dropped 0 bases and J dropped 7 bases, with 12 bases sitting between them. The CDR3 coding sequence is TGTGCCTGGAGTGTATTAGGGCCCGGGACCCAGTACTTC. Protein: CAWSVLGPGTQYF.

The V gene is TRBV12-5, the J gene TRBJ1-3, with 7 positions matching TRBD1. This CDR3 region has 17 residues. With V trimmed by 0 bases and J by 4 bases, 9 bases remained unmatched. Germline V CDR1 and CDR2: LGHNT, FRNRAP. CDR3 amino acids: CASGLVLKAGGGNTIYF. The CDR3 DNA reads as TGTGCTAGTGGTTTGGTACTTAAGGCAGGGGGAGGAAACACCATATATTTT.

The rearrangement links TRBV28 to TRBJ2-7, with 7 bases aligning to TRBD2. CDR1 MDHEN and CDR2 SYDVKM come from the germline V gene. Germline trimming cut 6 bases from V and 2 bases from J; bases unmatched to any gene: 4. This CDR3 has 13 residues. The CDR3 loop reads CASSWEGTYEQYF. CDR3 nucleotide sequence: TGTGCCAGCAGCTGGGAGGGAACCTACGAGCAGTACTTC.

The chain carries TRBV7-9 and TRBJ1-1; D call uncertain. This CDR3 contains 11 residues. The germline V gene has CDR1 SEHNR and CDR2 FQNEAQ (reference sequence). Trimming shortened V by 5 bases and J by 10 bases, and 11 bases separated the two germline ends. The CDR3 DNA reads TGTGCCAGCAGCCCTGGCGGAGGAGCTTTCTTT. The encoded protein is CASSPGGGAFF.

V usage is TRBV2 and J usage is TRBJ2-2, with 7 bases fitting TRBD2. J lost 6 bases, V lost 3 bases, and 7 bases had no gene match. This CDR3 is built from 15 residues. CDR1 SNHLY and CDR2 FYNNEI come from the germline V gene. The CDR3 DNA sequence: TGTGCCAGCAGTGATGGCGGGAGAACCTCCGGGGAGCTGTTTTTT. Translated: CASSDGGRTSGELFF.

This clone was observed a handful of times. V gene TRBV27 combines with J gene TRBJ1-1; 9 bases match TRBD1. There are 16 residues in the CDR3. V was pared by 3 bases and J by 1 base, with 6 bases of the junction left unmatched. The germline V gene encodes CDR1 MNHEY and CDR2 SMNVEV (reference sequence). The CDR3 DNA sequence: TGTGCCAGCAGTTTTGGGACAGGGTCAGGGAACACTGAAGCTTTCTTT. Amino acids: CASSFGTGSGNTEAFF.